This T cell receptor beta chain was sequenced during a study of blood T cells in healthy people across ages. The use of a sample-barcoded 5' primer and a J-beta primer mix characterized a second PCR of 7 to 11 cycles. TCRdb analysed the 5' RACE reads with MiXCR anew, one entry per CDR3 protein. The sample includes approximately 940,000 distinct CDR3 sequences, roughly 50% seen only once; the top ten take 13%. The germline V gene has CDR1 SGHDN and CDR2 FVKESK. The CDR3 totals 16 residues. V dropped 4 bases and J dropped 2; count of bases not matched to a gene: 9. This chain uses TRBV14 with TRBJ2-3, with 7 nucleotides matching TRBD2. The specimen sequenced was blood. This TCR derives from a man in his thirties or forties in good health. The CDR3 region is CASSLYLAGVTDTQYF. CDR3 bases: TGTGCCAGCAGCCTCTACTTAGCGGGCGTCACAGATACGCAGTATTTT.